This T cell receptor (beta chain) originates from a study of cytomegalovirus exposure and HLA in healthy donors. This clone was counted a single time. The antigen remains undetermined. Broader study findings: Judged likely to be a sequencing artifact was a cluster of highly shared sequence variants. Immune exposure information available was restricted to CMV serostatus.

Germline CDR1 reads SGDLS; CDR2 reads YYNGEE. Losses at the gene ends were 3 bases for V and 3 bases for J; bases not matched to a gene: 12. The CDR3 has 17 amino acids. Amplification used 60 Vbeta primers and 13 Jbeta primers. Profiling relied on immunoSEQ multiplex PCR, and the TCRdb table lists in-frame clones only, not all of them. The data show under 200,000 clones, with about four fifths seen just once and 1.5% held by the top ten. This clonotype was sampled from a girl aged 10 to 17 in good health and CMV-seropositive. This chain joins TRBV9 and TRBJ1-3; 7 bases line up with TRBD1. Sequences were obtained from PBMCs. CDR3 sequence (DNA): TGTGCCAGCAGCGCGACAGGGTTAGCAATTTTTGGAAACACCATATATTTT. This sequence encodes CASSATGLAIFGNTIYF.